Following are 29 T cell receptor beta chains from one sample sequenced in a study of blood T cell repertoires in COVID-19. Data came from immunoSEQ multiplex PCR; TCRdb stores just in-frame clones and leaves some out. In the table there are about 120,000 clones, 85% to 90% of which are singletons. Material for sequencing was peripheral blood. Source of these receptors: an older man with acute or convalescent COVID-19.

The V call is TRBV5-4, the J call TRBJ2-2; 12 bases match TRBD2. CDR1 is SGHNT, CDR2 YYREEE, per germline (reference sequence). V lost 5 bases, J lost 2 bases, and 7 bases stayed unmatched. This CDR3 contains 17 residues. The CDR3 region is CASSRGLAGKNTGELFF. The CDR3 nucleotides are TGTGCCAGCAGTCGTGGACTAGCGGGGAAAAACACCGGGGAGCTGTTTTTT.

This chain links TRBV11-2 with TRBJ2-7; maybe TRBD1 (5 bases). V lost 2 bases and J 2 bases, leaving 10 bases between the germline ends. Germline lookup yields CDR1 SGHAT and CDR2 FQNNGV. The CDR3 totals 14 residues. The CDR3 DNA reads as TGTGCCAGCAGCTTAAGGCAGGGAACCTACGAGCAGTACTTC. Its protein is CASSLRQGTYEQYF.

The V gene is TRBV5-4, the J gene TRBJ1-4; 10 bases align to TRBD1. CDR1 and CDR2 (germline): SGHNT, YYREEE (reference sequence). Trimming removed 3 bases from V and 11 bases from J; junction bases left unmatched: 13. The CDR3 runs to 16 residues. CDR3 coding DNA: TGTGCCAGCAGCTCCGATAGACAGGGGGCAAAGGATAAACTGTTTTTT. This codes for CASSSDRQGAKDKLFF.

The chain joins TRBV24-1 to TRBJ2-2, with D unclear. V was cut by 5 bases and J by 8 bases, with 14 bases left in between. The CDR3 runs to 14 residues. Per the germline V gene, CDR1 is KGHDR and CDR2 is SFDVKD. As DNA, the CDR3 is TGTGCCACCAGTGCTCCGTCGTCTAGGGGGGAGCTGTTTTTT. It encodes CATSAPSSRGELFF.

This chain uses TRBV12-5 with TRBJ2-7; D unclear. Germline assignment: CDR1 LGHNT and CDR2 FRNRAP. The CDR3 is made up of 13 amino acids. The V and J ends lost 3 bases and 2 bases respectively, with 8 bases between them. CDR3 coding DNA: TGTGCTAGTGGTTTCCAGCGAACCTACGAGCAGTACTTC. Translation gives CASGFQRTYEQYF.

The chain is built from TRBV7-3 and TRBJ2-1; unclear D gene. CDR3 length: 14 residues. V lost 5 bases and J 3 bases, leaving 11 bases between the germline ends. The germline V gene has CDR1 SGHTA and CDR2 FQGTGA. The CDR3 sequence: CASSLLGSYNEQFF. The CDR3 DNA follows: TGTGCCAGCAGCCTCCTCGGTAGCTACAATGAGCAGTTCTTC.

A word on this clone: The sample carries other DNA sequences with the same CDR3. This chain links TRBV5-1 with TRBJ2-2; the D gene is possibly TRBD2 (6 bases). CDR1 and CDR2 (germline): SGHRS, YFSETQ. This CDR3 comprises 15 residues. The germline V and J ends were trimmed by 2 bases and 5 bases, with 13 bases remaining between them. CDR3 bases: TGCGCCAGCAGCTTTGGAGGAGCGGGTACCGGGGAGCTGTTTTTT. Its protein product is CASSFGGAGTGELFF.

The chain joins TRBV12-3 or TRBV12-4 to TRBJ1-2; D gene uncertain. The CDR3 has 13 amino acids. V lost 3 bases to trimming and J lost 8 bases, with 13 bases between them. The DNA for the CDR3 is TGTGCCAGCAGTTTCCGAACAGCCACCGGCTACACCTTC. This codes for CASSFRTATGYTF.

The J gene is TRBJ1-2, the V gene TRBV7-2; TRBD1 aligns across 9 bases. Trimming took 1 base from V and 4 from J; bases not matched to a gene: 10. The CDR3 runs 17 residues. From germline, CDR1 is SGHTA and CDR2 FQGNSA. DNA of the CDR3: TGTGCCAGCAGCTTAGAAGGGACAGGGCATATACGCTATGGCTACACCTTC. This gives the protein CASSLEGTGHIRYGYTF.

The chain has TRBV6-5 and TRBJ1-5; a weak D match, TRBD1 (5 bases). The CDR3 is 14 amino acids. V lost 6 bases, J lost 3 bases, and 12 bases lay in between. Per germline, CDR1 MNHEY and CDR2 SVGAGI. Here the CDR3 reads CASSRGTDNQPQHF. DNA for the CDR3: TGTGCCAGCAGCCGCGGGACGGACAATCAGCCCCAGCATTTT.

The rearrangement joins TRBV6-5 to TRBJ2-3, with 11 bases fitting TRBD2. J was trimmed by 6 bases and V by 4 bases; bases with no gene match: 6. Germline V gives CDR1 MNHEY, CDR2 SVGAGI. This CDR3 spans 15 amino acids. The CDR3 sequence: CASSWNSGRADTQYF. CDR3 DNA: TGTGCCAGCAGTTGGAATAGCGGGAGGGCGGATACGCAGTATTTT.

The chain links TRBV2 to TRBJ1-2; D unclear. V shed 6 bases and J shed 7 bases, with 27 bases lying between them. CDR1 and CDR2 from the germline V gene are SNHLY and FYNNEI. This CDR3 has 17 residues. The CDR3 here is CASSARDISEAERGYTF. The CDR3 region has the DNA TGTGCCAGCAGCGCGCGAGACATCTCAGAAGCGGAACGTGGCTACACCTTC.

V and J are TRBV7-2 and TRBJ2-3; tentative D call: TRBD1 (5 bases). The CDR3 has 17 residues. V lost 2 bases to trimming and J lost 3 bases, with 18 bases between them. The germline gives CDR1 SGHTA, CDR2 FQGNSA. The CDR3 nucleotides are TGTGCCAGCAGCTTAATCTTATGGACACCCAGAACAGATACGCAGTATTTT. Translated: CASSLILWTPRTDTQYF.

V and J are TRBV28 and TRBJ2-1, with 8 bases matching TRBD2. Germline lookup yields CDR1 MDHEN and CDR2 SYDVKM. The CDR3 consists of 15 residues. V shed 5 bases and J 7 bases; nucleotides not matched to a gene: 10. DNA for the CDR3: TGTGCCAGCAGTACCCGGGAGGGAGCGCGGAATGAGCAGTTCTTC. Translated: CASSTREGARNEQFF.

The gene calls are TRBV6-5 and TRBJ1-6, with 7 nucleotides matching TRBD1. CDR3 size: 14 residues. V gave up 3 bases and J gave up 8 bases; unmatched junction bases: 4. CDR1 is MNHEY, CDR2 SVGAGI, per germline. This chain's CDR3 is CASSYRDSYSPLHF. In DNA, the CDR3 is TGTGCCAGCAGTTATCGGGACAGCTATTCACCCCTCCACTTT.

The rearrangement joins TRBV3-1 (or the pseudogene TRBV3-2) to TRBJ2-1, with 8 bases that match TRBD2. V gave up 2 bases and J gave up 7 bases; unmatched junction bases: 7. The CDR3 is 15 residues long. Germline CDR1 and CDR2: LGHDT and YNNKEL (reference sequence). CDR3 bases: TGTGCCAGCAGCCAACGGGGGGGGAGTTCAAATGAGCAGTTCTTC. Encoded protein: CASSQRGGSSNEQFF.

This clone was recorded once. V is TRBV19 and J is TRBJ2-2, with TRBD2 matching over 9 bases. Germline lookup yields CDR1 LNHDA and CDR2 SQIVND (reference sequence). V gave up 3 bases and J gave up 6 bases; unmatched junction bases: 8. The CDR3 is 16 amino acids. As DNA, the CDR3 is TGTGCCAGTAGTATTGAGGCTAGCGGGGTTTCCGGGGAGCTGTTTTTT. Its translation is CASSIEASGVSGELFF.

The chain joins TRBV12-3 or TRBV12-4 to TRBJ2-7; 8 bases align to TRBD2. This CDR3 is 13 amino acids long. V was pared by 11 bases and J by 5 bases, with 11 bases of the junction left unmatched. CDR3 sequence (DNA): TGTGCCTCACAAAGGTCGGGGGGGAACGAGCAGTACTTC. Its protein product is CASQRSGGNEQYF.

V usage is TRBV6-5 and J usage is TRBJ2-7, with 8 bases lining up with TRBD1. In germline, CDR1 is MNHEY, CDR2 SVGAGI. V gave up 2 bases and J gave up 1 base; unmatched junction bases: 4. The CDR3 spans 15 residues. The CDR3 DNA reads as TGTGCCAGCAGTTACCTAACAGGGGGGTCCTACGAGCAGTACTTC. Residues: CASSYLTGGSYEQYF.

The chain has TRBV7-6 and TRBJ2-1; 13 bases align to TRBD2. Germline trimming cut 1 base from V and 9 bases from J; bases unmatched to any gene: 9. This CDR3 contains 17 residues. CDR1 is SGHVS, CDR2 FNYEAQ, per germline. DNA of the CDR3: TGTGCCAGCAGCTTAGGGACTAGCGGGAGAGTTAGACGTGAGCAGTTCTTC. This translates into CASSLGTSGRVRREQFF. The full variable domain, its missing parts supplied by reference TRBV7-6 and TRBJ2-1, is GAGVSQSPRYKVTKRGQDVALRCDPISGHVSLYWYRQALGQGPEFLTYFNYEAQQDKSGLPNDRFSAERPEGSISTLTIQRTEQRDSAMYRCASSLGTSGRVRREQFFGPGTRLTVL.

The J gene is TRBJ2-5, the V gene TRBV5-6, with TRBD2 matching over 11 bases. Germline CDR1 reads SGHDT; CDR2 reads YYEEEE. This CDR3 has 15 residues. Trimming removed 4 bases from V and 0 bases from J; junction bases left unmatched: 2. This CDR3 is CASSATSGNQETQYF. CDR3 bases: TGTGCCAGCAGCGCGACTAGCGGGAACCAAGAGACCCAGTACTTC. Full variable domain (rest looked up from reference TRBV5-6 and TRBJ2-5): DAGVTQSPTHLIKTRGQQVTLRCSPKSGHDTVSWYQQALGQGPQFIFQYYEEEERQRGNFPDRFSGHQFPNYSSELNVNALLLGDSALYLCASSATSGNQETQYFGPGTRLLVL.

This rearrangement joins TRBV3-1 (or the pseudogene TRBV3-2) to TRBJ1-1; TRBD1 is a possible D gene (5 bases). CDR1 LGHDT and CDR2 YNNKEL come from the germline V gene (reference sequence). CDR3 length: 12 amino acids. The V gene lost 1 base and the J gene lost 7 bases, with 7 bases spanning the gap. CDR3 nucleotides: TGTGCCAGCAGCCAAGGGGGGGGTGAAGCTTTCTTT. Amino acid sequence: CASSQGGGEAFF.

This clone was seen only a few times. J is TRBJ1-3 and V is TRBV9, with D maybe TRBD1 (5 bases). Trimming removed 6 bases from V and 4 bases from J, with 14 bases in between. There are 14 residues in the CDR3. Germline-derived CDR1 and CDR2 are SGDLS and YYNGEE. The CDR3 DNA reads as TGTGCCAGCACCCCCGGGGGGACGGGAAACACCATATATTTT. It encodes CASTPGGTGNTIYF. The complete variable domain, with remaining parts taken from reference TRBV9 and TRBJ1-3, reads DSGVTQTPKHLITATGQRVTLRCSPRSGDLSVYWYQQSLDQGLQFLIQYYNGEERAKGNILERFSAQQFPDLHSELNLSSLELGDSALYFCASTPGGTGNTIYFGEGSWLTVV.

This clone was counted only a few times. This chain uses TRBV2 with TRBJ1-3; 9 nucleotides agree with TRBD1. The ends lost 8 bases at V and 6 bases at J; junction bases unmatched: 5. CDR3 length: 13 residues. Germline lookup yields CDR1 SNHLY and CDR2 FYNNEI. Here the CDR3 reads CASRGTGQNTIYF. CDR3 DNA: TGTGCCAGCCGAGGGACAGGGCAAAACACCATATATTTT. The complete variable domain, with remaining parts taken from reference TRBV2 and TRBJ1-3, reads EPEVTQTPSHQVTQMGQEVILRCVPISNHLYFYWYRQILGQKVEFLVSFYNNEISEKSEIFDDQFSVERPDGSNFTLKIRSTKLEDSAMYFCASRGTGQNTIYFGEGSWLTVV.

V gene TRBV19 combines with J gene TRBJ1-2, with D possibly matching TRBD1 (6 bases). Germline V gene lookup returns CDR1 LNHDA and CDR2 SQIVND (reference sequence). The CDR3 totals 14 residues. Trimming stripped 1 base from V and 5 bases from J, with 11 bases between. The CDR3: CASSIGVGGYGYTF. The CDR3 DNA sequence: TGTGCCAGTAGTATAGGAGTAGGGGGTTATGGCTACACCTTC.

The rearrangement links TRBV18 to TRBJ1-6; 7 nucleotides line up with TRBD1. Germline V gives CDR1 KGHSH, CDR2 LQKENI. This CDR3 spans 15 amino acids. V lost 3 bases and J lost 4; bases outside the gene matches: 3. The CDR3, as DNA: TGTGCCAGCTCACCTCCGGGACAGTATAATTCACCCCTCCACTTT. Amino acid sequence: CASSPPGQYNSPLHF.

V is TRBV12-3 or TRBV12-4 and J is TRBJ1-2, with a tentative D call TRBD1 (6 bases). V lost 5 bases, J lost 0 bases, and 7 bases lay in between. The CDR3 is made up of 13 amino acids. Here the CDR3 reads CASSNRANYGYTF. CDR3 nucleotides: TGTGCCAGCAGTAACAGGGCTAACTATGGCTACACCTTC.

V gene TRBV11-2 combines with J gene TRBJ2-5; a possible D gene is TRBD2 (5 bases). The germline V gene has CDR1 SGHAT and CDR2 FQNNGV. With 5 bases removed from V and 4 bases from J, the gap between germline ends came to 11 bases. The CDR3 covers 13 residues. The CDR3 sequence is CASSQLATETQYF. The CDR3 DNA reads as TGTGCCAGCAGCCAGCTAGCCACAGAGACCCAGTACTTC. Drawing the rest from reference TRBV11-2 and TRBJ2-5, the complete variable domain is EAGVAQSPRYKIIEKRQSVAFWCNPISGHATLYWYQQILGQGPKLLIQFQNNGVVDDSQLPKDRFSAERLKGVDSTLKIQPAKLEDSAVYLCASSQLATETQYFGPGTRLLVL.

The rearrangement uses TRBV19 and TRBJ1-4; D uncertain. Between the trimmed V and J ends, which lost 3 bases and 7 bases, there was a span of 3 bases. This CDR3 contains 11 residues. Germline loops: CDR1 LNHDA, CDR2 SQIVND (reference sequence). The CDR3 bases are TGTGCCAGTAGTATCCGTGAAAAACTGTTTTTT. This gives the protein CASSIREKLFF. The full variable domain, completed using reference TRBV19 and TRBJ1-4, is DGGITQSPKYLFRKEGQNVTLSCEQNLNHDAMYWYRQDPGQGLRLIYYSQIVNDFQKGDIAEGYSVSREKKESFPLTVTSAQKNPTAFYLCASSIREKLFFGSGTQLSVL.